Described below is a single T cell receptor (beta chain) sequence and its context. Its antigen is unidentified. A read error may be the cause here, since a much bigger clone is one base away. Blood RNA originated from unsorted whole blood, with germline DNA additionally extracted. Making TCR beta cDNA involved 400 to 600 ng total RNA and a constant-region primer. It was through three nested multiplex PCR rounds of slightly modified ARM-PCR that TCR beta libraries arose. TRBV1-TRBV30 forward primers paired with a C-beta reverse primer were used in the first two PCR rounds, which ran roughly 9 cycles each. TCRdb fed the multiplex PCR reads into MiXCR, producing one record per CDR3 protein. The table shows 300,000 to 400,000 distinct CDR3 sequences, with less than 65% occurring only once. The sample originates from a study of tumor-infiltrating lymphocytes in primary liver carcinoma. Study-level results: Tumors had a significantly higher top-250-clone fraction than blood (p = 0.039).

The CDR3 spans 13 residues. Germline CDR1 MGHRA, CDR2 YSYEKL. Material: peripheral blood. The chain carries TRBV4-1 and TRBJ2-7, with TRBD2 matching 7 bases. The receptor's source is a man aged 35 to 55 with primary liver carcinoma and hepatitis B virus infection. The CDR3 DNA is TGCACCAGCAGCCAAGGCGGGAGTTACGAGCAGTACTTC. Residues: CTSSQGGSYEQYF.